This T cell receptor beta chain was recovered during a study of blood T cells in healthy people across ages. On the study more broadly: Template switching picked up about one barcoded beta molecule for each two T cells.

A note on this clonotype: Its specificity is not known.

Then a second PCR, running roughly 7 to 11 cycles, was carried out with a sample-barcoded 5' primer and a J-beta primer mix. TCRdb redid the calling of the 5' RACE reads with MiXCR, one entry per CDR3 protein. The sample has hundreds of thousands of distinct CDR3 sequences; 56% are singletons. General study findings and limits: One million T cells yielded diversity estimates that were considered underestimates. It was not known whether donors were CMV positive (a possible confounder of expanded clonotype changes).

Total RNA extraction produced at least 5 micrograms (per sample) for the study. The CDR3 runs to 16 residues. The V and J ends lost 0 bases and 1 base respectively, with 12 bases between them. CDR1 and CDR2 (germline): DFQATT, SNEGSKA (reference sequence). The chain has TRBV20-1 and TRBJ1-4; D gene uncertain. Sequenced material: blood. The sequence derives from a man aged 40-50 years in good health. The CDR3 DNA is TGCAGTGCTAGAGATTCAGCCGGCGAAACTAATGAAAAACTGTTTTTT. Amino acid sequence: CSARDSAGETNEKLFF.